This paragraph covers one TCR beta chain sequence. This clone appeared once. Its antigen is unknown. No qualities accompany the bases; no much larger clone lies one base away. The entry originates in a study of blood T cell repertoires in COVID-19 (dated by TCRdb to 2020 to 2022). About the investigation overall: Collaborator samples came from the United States, Italy and Spain and covered acute and convalescent phases of COVID-19. The prospective study material was composed of cDNA or gDNA derived from T cells, B-cell-depleted T cells, or PBMCs. The dataset comprised deeply sampled blood TCRbeta repertoires from subjects exposed to, actively infected with, or recovered from COVID-19. A freely available public database, intended as a resource for researchers studying the immune response to SARS-CoV-2, is where the repertoires were released. The samples were drawn from the first 160 participants of the ongoing ImmuneRACE study and from 1,254 subjects provided by 6 global collaborators. Nearly every sample came with metadata listing a de-identified subject ID, COVID-19 status, age in years and sex. Where HLA class I and class II types were available, the types were taken from metadata supplied by the sample provider, not from assay-based typing.

General conclusions and limits of the study: The amount of clinical and demographic metadata varied by source and participant and was provided uncurated.

TCRbeta CDR3 regions were amplified from genomic DNA by means of the immunoSEQ Assay, a bias-controlled multiplex PCR. The original methods were these. Nucleated cell counts per sample were estimated from amplification of reference gene primers within the assay. To quantify the absolute abundance of each unique TCRbeta CDR3 rearrangement, sequence reads were collapsed and filtered. Productive Simpson clonality was computed per sample as the square root of Simpson's diversity index over productive rearrangements. In its TCRdb copy, this immuneACCESS table keeps in-frame sequences only and misses some clones. Where compared with another copy, unresolved V genes explain less than half of these, and the others have no known cause. V, J and clone size were drawn from that table, and D and trimming were deduced from the DNA. For this sample the table gives about 250,000 clones, of which around 88% were detected only once. The ten largest account for 1.2% to 1.5% of the sample.

CDR1 and CDR2, looked up from the germline V gene (reference sequence), are LGHDT and YNNKEL. V is trimmed back by 1 base and J by 9 bases, and the junction contains 9 bases that no gene match accounts for. Taken from cysteine to phenylalanine, the CDR3 has 16 residues. Of all the DNA, just the CDR3 is kept, 48 bases in frame from base 1. The collaborating institutions used their own protocols to collect whole blood in K2EDTA tubes. Collaborator samples were shipped for TCRbeta analysis as frozen whole blood, isolated PBMCs, or DNA extracted from either sample type. Specimen: peripheral blood. The clonotype originates from a man at least 80 years old with acute or convalescent COVID-19. The chain is made from TRBV3-1 (or the pseudogene TRBV3-2) and TRBJ2-1; 10 bases in between match TRBD2. The nucleotides read TGTGCCAGCAGCCAAGTGAGCGGGAGGGCCGGGGGTGAGCAGTTCTTC. The encoded protein is CASSQVSGRAGGEQFF.